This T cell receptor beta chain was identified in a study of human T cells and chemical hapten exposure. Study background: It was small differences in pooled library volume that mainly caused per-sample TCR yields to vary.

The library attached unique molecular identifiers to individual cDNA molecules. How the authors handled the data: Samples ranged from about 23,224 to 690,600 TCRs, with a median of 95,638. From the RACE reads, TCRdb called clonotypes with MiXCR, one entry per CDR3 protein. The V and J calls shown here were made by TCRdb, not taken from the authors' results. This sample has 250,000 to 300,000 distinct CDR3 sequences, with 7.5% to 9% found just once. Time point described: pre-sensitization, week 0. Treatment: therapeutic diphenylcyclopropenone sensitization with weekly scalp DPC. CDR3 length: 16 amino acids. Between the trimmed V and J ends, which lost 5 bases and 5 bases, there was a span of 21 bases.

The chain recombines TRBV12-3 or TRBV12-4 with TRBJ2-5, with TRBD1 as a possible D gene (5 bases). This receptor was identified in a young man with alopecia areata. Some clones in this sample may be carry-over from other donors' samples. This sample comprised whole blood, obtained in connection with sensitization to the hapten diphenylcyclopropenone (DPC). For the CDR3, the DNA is TGTGCCAGCAGTCGGATTAGGGGCCCTAAATTGGAGACCCAGTACTTC. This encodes CASSRIRGPKLETQYF.